A selection of T cell receptor beta chains follows, all from one sample in a study of blood T cell repertoires in COVID-19. Sequencing used immunoSEQ multiplex PCR; TCRdb keeps in-frame clones, though not all of them. Of some 100,000 clones listed, roughly 80% are singletons. The sequenced sample consisted of peripheral blood. The source of these receptors is a man aged 65 to 79 with active or convalescent COVID-19. Each CDR3 is given without its conserved first and last residue. Each record gives: D gene, clone size, V gene, J gene, CDR3 protein. D genes are given only for firm matches. Part of the rows lack a size; the others show once, few, many or a class for expanded clones.

d_gene: -
abundance: -
v_gene: TRBV10-1
j_gene: TRBJ1-4
CDR3aa: ASSEGRGEKLF

d_gene: TRBD2
abundance: -
v_gene: TRBV11-2
j_gene: TRBJ2-3
CDR3aa: ASKLAGTDTQY

d_gene: -
abundance: -
v_gene: TRBV7-2
j_gene: TRBJ2-7
CDR3aa: ASSLGAGPYEQY

d_gene: TRBD1
abundance: -
v_gene: TRBV5-1
j_gene: TRBJ2-1
CDR3aa: ASSRPTGTGGHEQF

d_gene: -
abundance: -
v_gene: TRBV9
j_gene: TRBJ1-4
CDR3aa: ASSVGGRANEKLF

d_gene: -
abundance: -
v_gene: TRBV7-9
j_gene: TRBJ2-2
CDR3aa: ASSFAGPDTGELF

d_gene: -
abundance: few
v_gene: TRBV7-9
j_gene: TRBJ2-4
CDR3aa: ASSSQLRRAKNIQY

d_gene: TRBD2
abundance: -
v_gene: TRBV19
j_gene: TRBJ2-7
CDR3aa: ASSRWREDGVAEQY

d_gene: -
abundance: -
v_gene: TRBV27
j_gene: TRBJ1-2
CDR3aa: ASSLIGTADGYT

d_gene: -
abundance: -
v_gene: TRBV29-1
j_gene: TRBJ2-7
CDR3aa: SVDRQYEQY

d_gene: TRBD1
abundance: -
v_gene: TRBV7-2
j_gene: TRBJ1-2
CDR3aa: ASSPGGSNYGYT

d_gene: -
abundance: -
v_gene: TRBV28
j_gene: TRBJ2-3
CDR3aa: ASRGPRGKTDTQY

d_gene: TRBD1
abundance: few
v_gene: TRBV5-1
j_gene: TRBJ1-2
CDR3aa: ASSTAETGGYGYT

d_gene: -
abundance: -
v_gene: TRBV7-2
j_gene: TRBJ2-1
CDR3aa: ASSLDGSGHYNEQF

d_gene: TRBD1
abundance: once
v_gene: TRBV19
j_gene: TRBJ2-1
CDR3aa: ASRDRDRGQDEQF

d_gene: -
abundance: -
v_gene: TRBV24-1
j_gene: TRBJ1-5
CDR3aa: ATSVGSGGLYQPQH

d_gene: TRBD1
abundance: -
v_gene: TRBV5-4
j_gene: TRBJ2-2
CDR3aa: ASRTGTGGAAGELF

d_gene: TRBD1
abundance: many
v_gene: TRBV5-1
j_gene: TRBJ1-1
CDR3aa: ASSMTGGFYTEAF

d_gene: TRBD1
abundance: -
v_gene: TRBV12-5
j_gene: TRBJ2-7
CDR3aa: ASGFRQGDEQY

d_gene: TRBD2
abundance: -
v_gene: TRBV23-1
j_gene: TRBJ2-7
CDR3aa: ASRREGLTSSYEQY

d_gene: TRBD1
abundance: -
v_gene: TRBV4-2
j_gene: TRBJ1-6
CDR3aa: ASSQDGQGDSPLH

d_gene: -
abundance: -
v_gene: TRBV12-3/TRBV12-4
j_gene: TRBJ2-5
CDR3aa: ASSLVGVETQY